This TCR beta chain was profiled in a study of cytomegalovirus exposure and HLA in healthy donors. CDR1 is SGHVS and CDR2 is FNYEAQ in the germline V gene. This CDR3 contains 15 residues. The V segment lost 5 bases and the J segment 7 bases; nucleotides outside the gene matches: 7. Study findings and constraints: With further analysis later on, most CMV-associated TCR beta chains appeared HLA-restricted.

In regard to this clone: Its antigen remains unknown.

The PCR contained 60 Vbeta and 13 Jbeta primers. Method: immunoSEQ multiplex PCR; TCRdb's copy keeps in-frame clones and lacks some. This table holds tens of thousands of clones, around 77% found once. This sequence joins TRBV7-6 and TRBJ1-6; 8 nucleotides agree with TRBD1. The TCR sequence derives from a man aged 30 to 45 in good health and CMV-seronegative. The sequenced sample consisted of PBMCs. CDR3 amino acids: CASSLTTGENSPLHF. The CDR3 bases are TGTGCCAGCAGCCTTACGACAGGGGAAAATTCACCCCTCCACTTT.